This TCR beta chain is drawn from a study of shared clonotypes between healthy human individuals. This CDR3 contains 14 residues. Trimming pared 5 bases from V and 0 bases from J, leaving 8 bases between. Germline V lookup: CDR1 KGHSH, CDR2 LQKENI. Deep level was the assay's run setting. Sequencing was performed with immunoSEQ multiplex PCR; in TCRdb, only in-frame clones are kept and a portion is missing. The sample records 450,000 or so clones, 70% to 80% being singletons. The origin of this receptor is a woman between 40 and 55 years old in good health. Some clones in this sample may be carry-over from other donors' samples. Sequenced material: PBMCs. This chain uses TRBV18 with TRBJ1-3, with D possibly being TRBD1 (6 bases). CDR3 in DNA: TGTGCCAGCTCAACAGGGAGCTCTGGAAACACCATATATTTT. Encoded protein: CASSTGSSGNTIYF.